The present T cell receptor beta chain was sequenced within a study of tumor-infiltrating lymphocytes in oesophageal squamous cell carcinoma. This clonotype has more than one count but fewer than ten. The germline V gene encodes CDR1 MNHEY and CDR2 SVGAGI. CDR3 length equals 16 residues. Trimming took 1 base from V and 7 from J; bases not matched to a gene: 6. One entry per CDR3 protein, called by TCRdb with MiXCR from the PCR reads. This table holds under 20,000 distinct CDR3 sequences, roughly 40% found once. The chain recombines TRBV6-5 with TRBJ2-1; 11 nucleotides match TRBD1. The sequence was obtained from a female donor with esophageal squamous cell carcinoma. Specimen: normal esophageal tissue next to the tumor. The CDR3 DNA follows: TGTGCCAGCAGTTACTTGGGGGGGACAGGGGGTAATGAGCAGTTCTTC. Translating gives CASSYLGGTGGNEQFF.